The clone carrying this T cell receptor beta chain was seen many times. What it recognizes is unknown. This sample was taken from a study of T cells in Graves' hyperthyroidism and ophthalmopathy. Amplified TCR beta CDR3 regions came from RNA transcripts. The HTBI primer set drove a first-round RT-PCR of the TCR CDR3. TCRdb analysed the multiplex PCR reads with MiXCR anew, one entry per CDR3 protein. The sample records around 350,000 distinct CDR3 sequences, about a fifth being singletons. CDR1 is GTSNPN and CDR2 is SVGIG in the germline V gene (reference sequence). With V trimmed by 8 bases and J by 6 bases, 11 bases remained unmatched. This CDR3 comprises 15 residues. Stable hyperthyroidism: no ophthalmopathy progression over 18 months of follow-up. General study findings and limits: Ophthalmopathy was distinguished from stable hyperthyroidism by 13 V-J signatures. Blood also contained most expanded thyroid clonotypes above 0.001.

Sequencing was performed on blood. The source is a woman under 30 with Graves' hyperthyroidism. This chain joins TRBV30 and TRBJ2-2; 11 bases agree with TRBD1. The CDR3 protein is CAASGQGVDAGELFF. Here the CDR3 DNA reads TGTGCCGCCTCGGGACAGGGGGTTGATGCCGGGGAGCTGTTTTTT.